A selection of T cell receptor beta chains follows, all from one sample in a study of human T cells and chemical hapten exposure. TCRdb used MiXCR to reprocess the RACE reads, holding one entry per CDR3 protein. The sample has about 380,000 distinct CDR3 sequences, roughly 4.6% seen once. Specimen: whole blood, collected in connection with sensitization to the hapten diphenylcyclopropenone (DPC). Source of these receptors: a woman between 45 and 60 years old with alopecia areata. Some clones in this sample may be carry-over from other donors' samples. Each CDR3 is given with its conserved first and last residue. D genes are given only for firm matches. Clone size is not always given. Where it is, it says once, few, many or a class for expanded clones.

d_gene,v_gene,abundance,j_gene,CDR3nt,CDR3aa
TRBD2,TRBV20-1,many,TRBJ2-7,TGCAGTGCTAGAGATCTCACGGGGGGGGACTACGAGCAGTACTTC,CSARDLTGGDYEQYF
TRBD1,TRBV7-8,many,TRBJ2-5,TGTGCCAGCACCTCCGGGGACAGGGGGCAGACCCAGTACTTC,CASTSGDRGQTQYF
TRBD2,TRBV6-2/TRBV6-3,many,TRBJ2-1,TGTGCCAGCAGAGGACTAGCGGATTACAATGAGCAGTTCTTC,CASRGLADYNEQFF
.,TRBV29-1,few,TRBJ1-4,TGCAGCGTTTCGCCGACGGGATCTAATGAAAAACTGTTTTTT,CSVSPTGSNEKLFF
.,TRBV20-1,many,TRBJ1-3,TGCAGTGCTAGACTTACAGGGTACGGAAACACCATATATTTT,CSARLTGYGNTIYF
.,TRBV20-1,.,TRBJ2-4,TGCAGTGCGAATCGTGGTGGGGCTCCAGGGGACATTCAGTACTTC,CSANRGGAPGDIQYF
.,TRBV3-1,few,TRBJ2-7,TGTGCCAGCAGCCAATTCGAACAGGGTGAGCAGTACTTC,CASSQFEQGEQYF
TRBD1,TRBV7-9,few,TRBJ2-1,TGTGCCAGCAGCTTATTCCCGGGACAGGGAACGAATGAGCAGTTCTTC,CASSLFPGQGTNEQFF
TRBD1,TRBV29-1,many,TRBJ2-1,TGCAGCGGACTAGGACAGGGGACCTACAATGAGCAGTTCTTC,CSGLGQGTYNEQFF
.,TRBV18,many,TRBJ1-3,TGTGCCAGCTCACCACTGGAGTTGTCCCCCTCTGGAAACACCATATATTTT,CASSPLELSPSGNTIYF
.,TRBV5-1,few,TRBJ1-1,TGCGCCAGCAGCTTTAGAGGGGCCGACACTGAAGCTTTCTTT,CASSFRGADTEAFF
.,TRBV4-2,.,TRBJ1-1,TGTGCCAGCAGCCAAGAAGTAGGCCAGGGGATAACTGAAGCTTTCTTT,CASSQEVGQGITEAFF
TRBD1,TRBV7-9,many,TRBJ2-1,TGTGCCAGCTCAAGGACAGGTCCCTACAATGAGCAGTTCTTC,CASSRTGPYNEQFF
.,TRBV7-9,many,TRBJ2-3,TGTGCCAGCAGCCCCCCTCATTCCCCCGATACGCAGTATTTT,CASSPPHSPDTQYF
TRBD2,TRBV28,many,TRBJ2-7,TGTGCCAGCAGTCTCCTCGGGGGCGGGAGGGGTTTGTACGAGCAGTACTTC,CASSLLGGGRGLYEQYF
TRBD2,TRBV12-3/TRBV12-4,many,TRBJ2-1,TGTGCCAGCAGCCCGCGGCGGGAGTACAATGAGCAGTTCTTC,CASSPRREYNEQFF
TRBD1,TRBV28,many,TRBJ2-7,TGTGCCAGCAGTCTCCGGGACAGGGACGAGCAGTACTTC,CASSLRDRDEQYF
.,TRBV4-2,many,TRBJ1-5,TGTGCCAGCAGCCAAGGGAATCGGCCTACCAATCAGCCCCAGCATTTT,CASSQGNRPTNQPQHF
.,TRBV29-1,many,TRBJ2-2,TGCAGCGCGGAGAAAGGGACACACCAACCCGGAACCGGGGAGCTGTTTTTT,CSAEKGTHQPGTGELFF
.,TRBV11-2,.,TRBJ2-5,TGTGCCAGCAGCTTTAGTAGGGGGAAAGAGACCCAGTACTTC,CASSFSRGKETQYF
.,TRBV5-1,many,TRBJ1-2,TGCGCCAGCAGCTGGTCGGACGGGAACTATGGCTACACCTTC,CASSWSDGNYGYTF
.,TRBV4-1,many,TRBJ1-1,TGCGCCAGCAGCCCCCAGGAGGCACAGGGAGGGGCTTTCTTT,CASSPQEAQGGAFF
.,TRBV7-2,.,TRBJ1-5,TGTGCCAGCAGCCGAGGGGGAGTTGGCAATCAGCCCCAGCATTTT,CASSRGGVGNQPQHF
TRBD2,TRBV6-5,few,TRBJ2-7,TGTGCCAGCAGTTACGTGGAGCGGGGGGGCCCGTCCTACGAGCAGTACTTC,CASSYVERGGPSYEQYF
.,TRBV5-5,many,TRBJ2-2,TGTGCCAGCAGCTTGCTAACCGGGATGGGCACCGGGGAGCTGTTTTTT,CASSLLTGMGTGELFF
.,TRBV4-1,few,TRBJ1-1,TGCGCCAGCAGCCATCGGGGGGGCCTAATCATGAACACTGAAGCTTTCTTT,CASSHRGGLIMNTEAFF
.,TRBV6-5,many,TRBJ2-5,TGTGCCAGCAGTCGGGGACTGCTCCAAGAGACCCAGTACTTC,CASSRGLLQETQYF
.,TRBV28,.,TRBJ1-1,TGTGCCACGGGAGGGACCACTGAAGCTTTCTTT,CATGGTTEAFF
.,TRBV7-9,.,TRBJ2-7,TGTGCCAGCTCACGAGAGAATTACGAGCAGTACTTC,CASSRENYEQYF
.,TRBV5-1,many,TRBJ1-1,TGCGCCAGCAGCTACCCAAACACTGAAGCTTTCTTT,CASSYPNTEAFF
.,TRBV7-3,few,TRBJ2-2,TGTGCCAGCAGCTTTACCGCTTCGCCCTTCAAGGGGCACGGGGAGCTGTTTTTT,CASSFTASPFKGHGELFF
.,TRBV5-1,.,TRBJ1-5,TGCGCCAGCAGCTTGGCAGGGGCAGGAGGTCAGCCCCAGCATTTT,CASSLAGAGGQPQHF
.,TRBV28,.,TRBJ1-4,TGTGCCAGCAGTCCTCTCCCCGGGACCCCCGTAGATAATGAAAAACTGTTTTTT,CASSPLPGTPVDNEKLFF
TRBD1,TRBV11-2,.,TRBJ1-1,TGTGCCAGCAGCTTAGGACAGGGGGAAGGCGCTTTCTTT,CASSLGQGEGAFF
.,TRBV12-3/TRBV12-4,few,TRBJ2-1,TGTGCCAGCAGTTTCCAGGTAAACAATGAGCAGTTCTTC,CASSFQVNNEQFF
TRBD1,TRBV25-1,.,TRBJ1-1,TGTGCCAGCAGTGAGGGGCTCGGACAGGGCAAAAACACTGAAGCTTTCTTT,CASSEGLGQGKNTEAFF
TRBD2,TRBV7-9,.,TRBJ2-4,TGTGCCAGCAGCCCTCCGACTAGCATCCCCAAAAACATTCAGTACTTC,CASSPPTSIPKNIQYF
.,TRBV13,.,TRBJ2-2,TGTGCCAGCTCCAGGGGCGGGAAGTACACCGGGGAGCTGTTTTTT,CASSRGGKYTGELFF
TRBD1,TRBV20-1,few,TRBJ1-5,TGCAGTGCCCCGACAGGGGAGGCTGGTCAGCCCCAGCATTTT,CSAPTGEAGQPQHF
.,TRBV15,.,TRBJ1-5,TGTGCCACCAGCTCTTCCGGGAATAGCAATCAGCCCCAGCATTTT,CATSSSGNSNQPQHF
.,TRBV3-1,few,TRBJ2-3,TGTGCCAGCAGCCACAGAACAGATACGCAGTATTTT,CASSHRTDTQYF
TRBD1,TRBV28,few,TRBJ1-6,TGTGCCAGCAGTTTGAGAAATGTAGGGGGCAGGCCCCTCCACTTT,CASSLRNVGGRPLHF
.,TRBV5-5,.,TRBJ2-6,TGTGCCAGCAGCTGGCGCAGGGCATCTGGGGCCAACGTCCTGACTTTC,CASSWRRASGANVLTF
.,TRBV6-5,many,TRBJ1-2,TGTGCCAGCTCAAAGGATAGAAGCTACACCTTC,CASSKDRSYTF
TRBD1,TRBV30,few,TRBJ1-4,TGTGCCTGCAATCCGGGACAGGGGCTCTTCGGTGAAAAACTGTTTTTT,CACNPGQGLFGEKLFF
.,TRBV9,.,TRBJ2-3,TGTGCCAGCAGCCCGTGGGGACGGGAGCAGGATACGCAGTATTTT,CASSPWGREQDTQYF
.,TRBV5-1,many,TRBJ2-7,TGCGCCAGCAGCTCAGGGGACACGAACTCCTACGAGCAGTACTTC,CASSSGDTNSYEQYF
TRBD1,TRBV2,.,TRBJ2-1,TGTGCCATTAGGGACAGCATCAATGAGCAGTTCTTC,CAIRDSINEQFF
TRBD1,TRBV9,.,TRBJ2-3,TGTGCCAGCAGCGCTACCGGGACAGGGGTCACAGATACGCAGTATTTT,CASSATGTGVTDTQYF